The 10 T cell receptor beta chains listed next were all sequenced from one sample in a study of shared clonotypes between healthy human individuals. TCRdb keeps only in-frame clones here, not all; method: immunoSEQ multiplex PCR. There are more than 2,000,000 clones in the sample; more than 80% occur only once, and roughly 0.13% lies in the top ten. Sequences were obtained from naive CD4+ T cells sorted from blood. Specified subset: CD45RA+ positively selected. The receptors shown here come from a man between 18 and 35 years old in good health.

Regarding this clone: The junction departs from germline at one end; a sequencing error may be responsible. The chain couples TRBV11-2 to TRBJ2-7; D call uncertain. The germline V gene has CDR1 SGHAT and CDR2 FQNNGV. The CDR3 contains 12 residues. CDR3 bases: TGTGCCAGCAGCTTAGACGAACAAACGCTGGACTTC. As protein: CASSLDEQTLDF.

This chain uses TRBV11-2 with TRBJ2-1; tentative D call: TRBD2 (5 bases). The ends were cut back, 5 bases at V and 10 bases at J, with 12 bases in the middle. The germline CDR1 and CDR2 sequences are SGHAT and FQNNGV. This CDR3 is 12 amino acids long. CDR3 bases: TGTGCCAGCAGCCGTTACGGACTGGAGCAGTTCTTC. Protein product: CASSRYGLEQFF.

The genes are TRBV19 and TRBJ2-1, with TRBD1 matching 11 bases. V lost 6 bases, J lost 0 bases, and 1 base stayed unmatched. This CDR3 spans 15 amino acids. Germline lookup yields CDR1 LNHDA and CDR2 SQIVND (reference sequence). CDR3 region: CASRGTGGSYNEQFF. The CDR3 bases are TGTGCCAGTAGAGGGACAGGGGGCTCCTACAATGAGCAGTTCTTC.

A remark on this clone: Other DNA sequences in the sample encode the same CDR3. The chain combines TRBV18 with TRBJ1-1, with unresolved D. This CDR3 comprises 15 residues. CDR1 KGHSH and CDR2 LQKENI come from the germline V gene. Trimming shortened V by 0 bases and J by 1 base, and 9 bases separated the two germline ends. The CDR3 bases are TGTGCCAGCTCACCACCGGTCGGTCAGAACACTGAAGCTTTCTTT. This encodes CASSPPVGQNTEAFF.

This chain uses TRBV5-1 with TRBJ2-2; TRBD2 matches 8 bases. The CDR3 sequence is 16 residues long. With 1 base clipped from V and 3 bases from J, the junction kept 5 bases outside the gene matches. Germline loops: CDR1 SGHRS, CDR2 YFSETQ. CDR3 loop: CASSLFAGGDTGELFF. The CDR3 DNA sequence: TGCGCCAGCAGCTTGTTCGCGGGAGGAGACACCGGGGAGCTGTTTTTT. The full variable domain, completed using reference TRBV5-1 and TRBJ2-2, is KAGVTQTPRYLIKTRGQQVTLSCSPISGHRSVSWYQQTPGQGLQFLFEYFSETQRNKGNFPGRFSGRQFSNSRSEMNVSTLELGDSALYLCASSLFAGGDTGELFFGEGSRLTVL.

The V gene is TRBV9, the J gene TRBJ2-3; 12 bases align to TRBD2. The CDR3 sequence is 20 residues long. In germline, CDR1 is SGDLS, CDR2 YYNGEE. The trim removed 0 bases at V and 1 base at J, leaving 12 bases unmatched. The CDR3, as DNA: TGTGCCAGCAGCGTAGGGGCTGGACTAGCGGGGAGCTATGGCACAGATACGCAGTATTTT. Translation: CASSVGAGLAGSYGTDTQYF.

This chain joins TRBV7-8 and TRBJ1-1, with 7 bases identical to TRBD1. The CDR3 covers 15 residues. CDR1 is SGHVS, CDR2 FQNEAQ, per germline. V shed 1 base and J 7 bases; nucleotides not matched to a gene: 9. The CDR3 DNA reads as TGTGCCAGCAGCTTAGTTAGTAGGGGGCAGGATGAAGCTTTCTTT. Its translation: CASSLVSRGQDEAFF.

The rearrangement uses TRBV7-2 and TRBJ1-4, with D perhaps matching TRBD1 (5 bases). The CDR3 extends over 16 amino acids. Per the germline V gene, CDR1 is SGHTA and CDR2 is FQGNSA. Between the trimmed V and J ends, which lost 3 bases and 9 bases, there was a span of 20 bases. The CDR3 DNA reads as TGTGCCAGCAGCTTGGGACCGACCCTGACATCCCAAAAACTGTTTTTT. Encoded protein: CASSLGPTLTSQKLFF.

CDR3 region: CAWSAGVTQYF. The CDR3 bases are TGTGCCTGGAGTGCCGGGGTTACGCAGTATTTT. V and J are TRBV30 and TRBJ2-3; a weak D match, TRBD2 (5 bases). This CDR3 contains 11 residues. CDR1 and CDR2 from the germline V gene are GTSNPN and SVGIG (reference sequence). The V end lost 1 base, the J end lost 8 bases, and 7 bases lay between the germline ends.

V gene TRBV2 combines with J gene TRBJ2-7, with 7 bases matching TRBD1. The ends lost 5 bases at V and 7 bases at J; junction bases unmatched: 5. The length of the CDR3 is 12 residues. CDR1 is SNHLY and CDR2 is FYNNEI in the germline V gene. The chain's CDR3 is CASSLTGKEQYF. CDR3 DNA: TGTGCCAGCAGTTTGACAGGGAAAGAGCAGTACTTC.